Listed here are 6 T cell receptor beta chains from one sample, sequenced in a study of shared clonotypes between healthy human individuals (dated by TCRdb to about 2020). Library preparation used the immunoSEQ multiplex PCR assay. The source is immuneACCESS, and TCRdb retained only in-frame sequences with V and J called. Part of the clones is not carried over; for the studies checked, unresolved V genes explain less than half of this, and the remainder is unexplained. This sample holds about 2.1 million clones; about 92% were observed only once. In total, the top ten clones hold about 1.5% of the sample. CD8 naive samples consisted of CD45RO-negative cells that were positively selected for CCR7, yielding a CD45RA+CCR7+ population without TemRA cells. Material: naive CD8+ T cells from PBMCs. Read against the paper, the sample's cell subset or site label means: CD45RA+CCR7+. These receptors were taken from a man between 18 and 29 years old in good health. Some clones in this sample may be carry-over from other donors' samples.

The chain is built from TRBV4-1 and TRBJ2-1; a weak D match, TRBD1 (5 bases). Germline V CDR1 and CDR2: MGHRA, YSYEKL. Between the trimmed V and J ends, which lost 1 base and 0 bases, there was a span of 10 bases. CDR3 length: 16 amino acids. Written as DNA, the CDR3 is TGCGCCAGCAGCCAAGTGCGACAGAGCTCCTACAATGAGCAGTTCTTC. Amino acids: CASSQVRQSSYNEQFF.

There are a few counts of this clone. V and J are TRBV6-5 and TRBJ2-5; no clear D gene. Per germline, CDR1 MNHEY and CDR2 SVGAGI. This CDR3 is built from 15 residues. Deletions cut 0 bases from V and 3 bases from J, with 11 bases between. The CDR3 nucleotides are TGTGCCAGCAGTTACTCGAGTGGCAGCAAAGAGACCCAGTACTTC. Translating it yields CASSYSSGSKETQYF.

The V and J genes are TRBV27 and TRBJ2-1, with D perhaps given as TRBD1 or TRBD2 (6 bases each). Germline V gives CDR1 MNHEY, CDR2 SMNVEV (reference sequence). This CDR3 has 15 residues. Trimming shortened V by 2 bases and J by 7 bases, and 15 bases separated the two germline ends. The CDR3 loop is CASSLRGPFFNEQFF. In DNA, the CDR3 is TGTGCCAGCAGTTTACGGGGGCCCTTCTTTAATGAGCAGTTCTTC.

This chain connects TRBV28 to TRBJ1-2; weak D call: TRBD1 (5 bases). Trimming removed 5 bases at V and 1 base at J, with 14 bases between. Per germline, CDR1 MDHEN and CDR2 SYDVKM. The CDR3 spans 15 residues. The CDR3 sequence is CASSGEQVLNYGYTF. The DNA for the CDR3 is TGTGCCAGCAGTGGGGAACAGGTCCTTAACTATGGCTACACCTTC.

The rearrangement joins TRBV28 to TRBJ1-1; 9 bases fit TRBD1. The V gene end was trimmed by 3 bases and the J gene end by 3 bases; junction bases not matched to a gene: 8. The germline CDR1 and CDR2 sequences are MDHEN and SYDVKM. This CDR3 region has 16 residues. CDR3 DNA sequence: TGTGCCAGCAGTTTTTTCCCGACAGGGGGAGACACTGAAGCTTTCTTT. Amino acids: CASSFFPTGGDTEAFF.

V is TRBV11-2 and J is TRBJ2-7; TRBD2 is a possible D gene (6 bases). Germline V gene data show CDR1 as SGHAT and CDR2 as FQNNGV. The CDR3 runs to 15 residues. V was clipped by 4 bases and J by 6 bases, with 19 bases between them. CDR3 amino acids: CASSSGTGLGFEQYF. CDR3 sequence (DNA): TGTGCCAGCAGCTCCGGGACTGGCCTCGGGTTCGAGCAGTACTTC.